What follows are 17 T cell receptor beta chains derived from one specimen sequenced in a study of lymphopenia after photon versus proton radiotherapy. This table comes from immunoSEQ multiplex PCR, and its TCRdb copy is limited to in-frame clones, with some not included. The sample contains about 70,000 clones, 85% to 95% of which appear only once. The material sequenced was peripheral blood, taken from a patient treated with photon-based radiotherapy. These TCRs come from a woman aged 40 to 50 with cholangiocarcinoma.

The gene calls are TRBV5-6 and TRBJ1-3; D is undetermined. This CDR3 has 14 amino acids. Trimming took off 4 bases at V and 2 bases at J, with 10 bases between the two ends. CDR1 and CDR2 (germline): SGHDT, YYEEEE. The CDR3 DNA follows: TGTGCCAGCAGCCCCGGACCCACTGGAAACACCATATATTTT. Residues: CASSPGPTGNTIYF.

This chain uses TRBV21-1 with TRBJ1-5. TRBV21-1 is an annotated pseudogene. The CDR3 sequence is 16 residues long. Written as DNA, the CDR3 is TGTGCCAGCAGGTCTTGGACGCATAGTTGCAATCAGCCCCAGCATTTT. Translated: CASRSWTHSCNQPQHF.

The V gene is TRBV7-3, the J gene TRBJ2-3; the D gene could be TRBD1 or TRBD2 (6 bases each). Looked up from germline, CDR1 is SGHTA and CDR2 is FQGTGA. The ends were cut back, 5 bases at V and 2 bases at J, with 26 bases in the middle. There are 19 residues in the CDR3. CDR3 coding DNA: TGTGCCAGCAGCCCTGTGCCGGGGGCGCGGCTAACCACCACAGATACGCAGTATTTT. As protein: CASSPVPGARLTTTDTQYF.

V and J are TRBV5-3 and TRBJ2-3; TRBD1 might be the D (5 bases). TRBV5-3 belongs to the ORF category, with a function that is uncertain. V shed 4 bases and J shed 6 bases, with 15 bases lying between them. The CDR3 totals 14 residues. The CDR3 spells CARSPKTVVDTQYF. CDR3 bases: TGTGCCAGAAGCCCTAAGACAGTTGTGGATACGCAGTATTTT.

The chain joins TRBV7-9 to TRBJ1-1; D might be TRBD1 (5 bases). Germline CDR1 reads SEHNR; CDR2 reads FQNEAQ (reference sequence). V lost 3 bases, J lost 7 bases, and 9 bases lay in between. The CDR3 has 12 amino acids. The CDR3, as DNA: TGTGCCAGCAGCTTCCCGAGGGGTGAAGCTTTCTTT. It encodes CASSFPRGEAFF.

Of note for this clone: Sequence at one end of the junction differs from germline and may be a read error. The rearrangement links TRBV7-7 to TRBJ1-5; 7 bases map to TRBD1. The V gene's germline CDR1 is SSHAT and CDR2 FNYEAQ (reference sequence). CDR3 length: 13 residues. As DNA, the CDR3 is TGTGCTAGCAGCTTAGGGGGCCGGGAGCCCCAGCATTTT. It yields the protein CASSLGGREPQHF.

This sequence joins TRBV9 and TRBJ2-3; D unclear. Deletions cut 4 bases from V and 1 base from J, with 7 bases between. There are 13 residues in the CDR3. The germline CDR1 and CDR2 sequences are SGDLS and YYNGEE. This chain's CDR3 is CASSLRGTDTQYF. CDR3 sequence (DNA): TGTGCCAGCAGCCTCCGCGGCACAGATACGCAGTATTTT. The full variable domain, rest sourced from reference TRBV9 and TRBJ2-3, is DSGVTQTPKHLITATGQRVTLRCSPRSGDLSVYWYQQSLDQGLQFLIQYYNGEERAKGNILERFSAQQFPDLHSELNLSSLELGDSALYFCASSLRGTDTQYFGPGTRLTVL.

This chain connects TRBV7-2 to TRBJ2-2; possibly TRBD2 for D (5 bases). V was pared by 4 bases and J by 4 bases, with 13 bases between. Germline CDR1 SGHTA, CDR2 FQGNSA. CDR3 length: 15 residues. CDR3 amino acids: CASSSRTRSTGELFF. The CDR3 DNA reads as TGTGCCAGCAGCTCACGGACTCGGTCCACCGGGGAGCTGTTTTTT.

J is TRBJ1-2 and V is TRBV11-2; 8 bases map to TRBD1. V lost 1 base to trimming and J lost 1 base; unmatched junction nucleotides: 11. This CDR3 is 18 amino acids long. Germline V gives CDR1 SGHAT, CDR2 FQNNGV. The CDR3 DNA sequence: TGTGCCAGCAGCTTAGGGGACAGGTCGATTTACCTTAACTATGGCTACACCTTC. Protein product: CASSLGDRSIYLNYGYTF.

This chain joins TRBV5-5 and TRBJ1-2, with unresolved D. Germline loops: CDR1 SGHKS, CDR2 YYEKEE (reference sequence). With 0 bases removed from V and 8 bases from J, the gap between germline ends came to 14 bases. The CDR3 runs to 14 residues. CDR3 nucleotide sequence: TGTGCCAGCAGCTTGGATGACGGATTGGGCGGCTACACCTTC. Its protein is CASSLDDGLGGYTF.

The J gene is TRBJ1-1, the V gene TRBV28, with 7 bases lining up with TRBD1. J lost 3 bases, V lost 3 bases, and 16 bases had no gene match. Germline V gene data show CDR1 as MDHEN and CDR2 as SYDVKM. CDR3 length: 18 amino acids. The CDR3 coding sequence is TGTGCCAGCAGTTTCTACCCCCGCTACGACAGGGAGGACACTGAAGCTTTCTTT. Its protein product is CASSFYPRYDREDTEAFF.

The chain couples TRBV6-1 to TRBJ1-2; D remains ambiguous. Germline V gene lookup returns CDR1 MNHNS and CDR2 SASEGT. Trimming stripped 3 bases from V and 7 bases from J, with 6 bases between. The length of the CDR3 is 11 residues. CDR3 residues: CASSDGSGYTF. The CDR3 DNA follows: TGTGCCAGCAGTGATGGAAGTGGCTACACCTTC.

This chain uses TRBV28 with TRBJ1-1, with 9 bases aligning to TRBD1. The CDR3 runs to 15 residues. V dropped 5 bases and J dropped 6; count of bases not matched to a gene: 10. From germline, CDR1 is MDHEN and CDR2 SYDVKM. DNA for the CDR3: TGTGCCAGCAGTCCTGCCGGGACAGGGATATCTGAAGCTTTCTTT. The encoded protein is CASSPAGTGISEAFF.

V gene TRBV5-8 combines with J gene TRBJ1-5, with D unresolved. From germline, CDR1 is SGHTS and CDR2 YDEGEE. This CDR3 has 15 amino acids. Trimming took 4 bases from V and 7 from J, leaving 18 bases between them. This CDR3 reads CASSLGRPTPQPQHF. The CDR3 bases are TGTGCCAGCAGCCTGGGTAGGCCGACACCCCAGCCCCAGCATTTT.

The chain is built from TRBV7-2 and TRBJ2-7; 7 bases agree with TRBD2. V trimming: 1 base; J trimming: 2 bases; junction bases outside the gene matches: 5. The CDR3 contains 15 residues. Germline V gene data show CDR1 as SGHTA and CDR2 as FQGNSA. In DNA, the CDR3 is TGTGCCAGCAGCTTAGTGGCGGGGGAGGCCTACGAGCAGTACTTC. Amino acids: CASSLVAGEAYEQYF.

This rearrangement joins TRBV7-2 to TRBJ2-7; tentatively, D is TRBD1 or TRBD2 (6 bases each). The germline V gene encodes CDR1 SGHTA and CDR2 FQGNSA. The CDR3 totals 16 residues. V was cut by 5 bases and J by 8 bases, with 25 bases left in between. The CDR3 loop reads CASSTIEGGPLSKQYF. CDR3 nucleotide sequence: TGTGCCAGCAGCACTATAGAGGGGGGACCCCTCTCCAAGCAGTACTTC. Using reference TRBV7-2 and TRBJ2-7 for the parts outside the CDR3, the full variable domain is GAGVSQSPSNKVTEKGKDVELRCDPISGHTALYWYRQSLGQGLEFLIYFQGNSAPDKSGLPSDRFSAERTGGSVSTLTIQRTQQEDSAVYLCASSTIEGGPLSKQYFGPGTRLTVT.

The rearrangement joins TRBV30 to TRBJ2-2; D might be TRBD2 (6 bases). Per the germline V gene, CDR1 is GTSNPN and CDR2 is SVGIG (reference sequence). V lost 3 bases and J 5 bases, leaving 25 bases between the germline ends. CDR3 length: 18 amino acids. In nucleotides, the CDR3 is TGTGCCTGGAGCCCCCGTTTGGGGGGAAACCCCGGGACCGGGGAGCTGTTTTTT. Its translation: CAWSPRLGGNPGTGELFF.